This TCR beta chain was observed in a study of follicular helper T cells after annual influenza vaccination. With 7 bases removed from V and 6 bases from J, the gap between germline ends came to 4 bases. The CDR3 has 10 residues. Germline V CDR1 and CDR2: MNHNS, SASEGT. The time point here: 2015-2016 season, pre-vaccination. The table came from immunoSEQ multiplex PCR; TCRdb's copy has only in-frame clones and leaves some out. The sample lists about 5,000 clones, 75% to 85% occurring once. The sample consisted of CXCR5+ CD38- circulating T follicular helper cells from blood, taken on the day of influenza vaccination. The subset: circulating Tfh, non-naive CD4+CXCR5+PD-1+ (ICOS+CD38+ or ICOS-CD38-). The rearrangement joins TRBV6-1 to TRBJ2-1; D not resolved. This clonotype was obtained from an adult who received the influenza vaccine. This CDR3 is CASTSNEQFF. The CDR3 nucleotides are TGTGCCAGCACCAGCAATGAGCAGTTCTTC.